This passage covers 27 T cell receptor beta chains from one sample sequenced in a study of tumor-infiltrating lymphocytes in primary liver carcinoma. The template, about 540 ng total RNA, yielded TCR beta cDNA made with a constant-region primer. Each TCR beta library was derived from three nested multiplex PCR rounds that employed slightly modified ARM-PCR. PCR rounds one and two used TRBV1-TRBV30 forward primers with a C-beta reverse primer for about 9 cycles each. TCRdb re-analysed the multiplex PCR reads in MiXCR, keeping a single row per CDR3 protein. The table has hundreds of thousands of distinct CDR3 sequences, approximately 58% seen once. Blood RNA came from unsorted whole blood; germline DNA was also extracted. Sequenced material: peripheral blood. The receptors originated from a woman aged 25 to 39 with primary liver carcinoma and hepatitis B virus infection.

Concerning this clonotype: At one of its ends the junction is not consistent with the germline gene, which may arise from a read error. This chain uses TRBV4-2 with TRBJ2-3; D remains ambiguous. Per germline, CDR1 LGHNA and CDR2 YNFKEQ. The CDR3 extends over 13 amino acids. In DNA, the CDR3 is TGTGCCAGCAGCCAAGGGAGCGCAGATACGCGGTATTTT. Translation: CASSQGSADTRYF.

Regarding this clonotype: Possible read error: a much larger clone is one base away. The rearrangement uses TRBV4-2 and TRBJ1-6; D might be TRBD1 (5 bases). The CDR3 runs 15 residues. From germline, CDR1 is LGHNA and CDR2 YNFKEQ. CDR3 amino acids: CASGQEGTGNSPLHF. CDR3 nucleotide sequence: TGTGCCAGCGGCCAAGAGGGGACGGGGAATTCACCCCTCCACTTT.

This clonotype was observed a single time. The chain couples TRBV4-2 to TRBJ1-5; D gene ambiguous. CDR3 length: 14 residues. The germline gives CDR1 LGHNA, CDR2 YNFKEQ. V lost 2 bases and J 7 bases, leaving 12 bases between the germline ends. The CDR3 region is CASSQNGGRQPQHF. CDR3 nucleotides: TGTGCCAGCAGCCAAAACGGAGGGAGGCAGCCCCAGCATTTT.

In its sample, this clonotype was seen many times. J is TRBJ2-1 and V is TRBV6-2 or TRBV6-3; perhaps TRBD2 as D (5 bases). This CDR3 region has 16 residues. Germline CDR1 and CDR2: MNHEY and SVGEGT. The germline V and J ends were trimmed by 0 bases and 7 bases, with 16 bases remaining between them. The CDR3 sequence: CASSYSEFRGGNEQFF. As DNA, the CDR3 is TGTGCCAGCAGTTACTCGGAGTTTCGTGGCGGGAATGAGCAGTTCTTC.

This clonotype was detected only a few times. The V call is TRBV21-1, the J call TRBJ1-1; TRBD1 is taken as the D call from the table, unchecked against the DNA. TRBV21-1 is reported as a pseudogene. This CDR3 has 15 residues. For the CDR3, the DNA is TGTGCCAGCAGCAACTACGACGGGACGTACACTGAAGCTTTCTTT. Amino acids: CASSNYDGTYTEAFF.

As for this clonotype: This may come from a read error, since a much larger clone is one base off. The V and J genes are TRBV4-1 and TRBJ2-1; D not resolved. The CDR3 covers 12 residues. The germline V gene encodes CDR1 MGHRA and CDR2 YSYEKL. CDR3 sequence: CVSSQDGNEQFF. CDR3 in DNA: TGCGTCAGCAGCCAAGATGGAAATGAGCAGTTCTTC.

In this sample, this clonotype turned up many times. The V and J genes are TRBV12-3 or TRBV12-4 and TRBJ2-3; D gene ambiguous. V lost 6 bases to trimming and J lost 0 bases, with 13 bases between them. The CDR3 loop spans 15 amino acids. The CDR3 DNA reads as TGTGCCAGCAGACCCGGAACGCTAAGCACAGATACGCAGTATTTT. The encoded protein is CASRPGTLSTDTQYF.

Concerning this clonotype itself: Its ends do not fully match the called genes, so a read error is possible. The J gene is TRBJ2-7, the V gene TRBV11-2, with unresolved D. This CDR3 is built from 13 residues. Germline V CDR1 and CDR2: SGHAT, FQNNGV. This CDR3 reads CVSNLDRNYEQYF. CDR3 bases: TGTGTCAGCAACTTAGATCGAAACTACGAGCAGTACTTC.

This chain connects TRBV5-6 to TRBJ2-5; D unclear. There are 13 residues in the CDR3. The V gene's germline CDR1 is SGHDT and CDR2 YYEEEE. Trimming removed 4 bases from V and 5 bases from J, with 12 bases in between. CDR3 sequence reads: CASSRTSHETQYF. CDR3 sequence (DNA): TGTGCCAGCAGCCGGACCAGCCATGAGACCCAGTACTTC.

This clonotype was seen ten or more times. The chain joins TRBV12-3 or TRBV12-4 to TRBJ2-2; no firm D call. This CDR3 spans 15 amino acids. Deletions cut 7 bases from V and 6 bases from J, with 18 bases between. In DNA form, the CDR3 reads TGTGCCAGCACCTTGGGAAGTTCTGTCCCCGGGGAGCTGTTTTTT. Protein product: CASTLGSSVPGELFF.

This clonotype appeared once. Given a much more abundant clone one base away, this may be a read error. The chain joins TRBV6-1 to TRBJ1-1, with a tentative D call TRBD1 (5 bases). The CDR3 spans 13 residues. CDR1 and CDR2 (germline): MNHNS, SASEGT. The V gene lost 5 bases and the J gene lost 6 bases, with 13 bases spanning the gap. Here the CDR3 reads CASSHRGRAEAFF. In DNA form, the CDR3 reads TGTGCCAGCAGTCACCGGGGCAGGGCTGAAGCTTTCTTT.

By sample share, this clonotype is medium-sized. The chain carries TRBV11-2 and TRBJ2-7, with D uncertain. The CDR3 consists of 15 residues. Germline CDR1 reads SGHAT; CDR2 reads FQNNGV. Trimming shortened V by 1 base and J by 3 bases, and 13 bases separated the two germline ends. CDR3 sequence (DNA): TGTGCCAGCAGCTTAGCCTCTAGTCGAATCTACGAGCAGTACTTC. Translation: CASSLASSRIYEQYF.

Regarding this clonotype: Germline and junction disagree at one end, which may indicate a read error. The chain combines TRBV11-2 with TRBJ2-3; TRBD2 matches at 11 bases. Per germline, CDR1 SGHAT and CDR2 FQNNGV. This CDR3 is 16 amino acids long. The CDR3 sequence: CASSPISGRAADTQYF. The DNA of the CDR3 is TGCGCCAGCAGCCCAATTAGCGGGAGGGCGGCAGATACGCAGTATTTT.

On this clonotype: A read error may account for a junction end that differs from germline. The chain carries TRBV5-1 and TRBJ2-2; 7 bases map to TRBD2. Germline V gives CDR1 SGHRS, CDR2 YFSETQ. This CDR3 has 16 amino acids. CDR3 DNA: TGCGCCAGCAGCGGCAGCGGGGCCCGCAACATCGGGGAGCTGTTTTTT. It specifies CASSGSGARNIGELFF.

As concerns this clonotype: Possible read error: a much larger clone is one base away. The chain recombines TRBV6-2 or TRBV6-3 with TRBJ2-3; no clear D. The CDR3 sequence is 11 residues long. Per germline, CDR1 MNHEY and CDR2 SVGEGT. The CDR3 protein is CARSSSDTQYF. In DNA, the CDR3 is TGTGCCAGAAGTTCTTCAGATACGCAGTATTTT.

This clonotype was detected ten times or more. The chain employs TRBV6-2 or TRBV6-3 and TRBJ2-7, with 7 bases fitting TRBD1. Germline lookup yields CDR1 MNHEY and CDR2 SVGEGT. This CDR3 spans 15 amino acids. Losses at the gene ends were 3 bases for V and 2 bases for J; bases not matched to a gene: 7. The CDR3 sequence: CASSYTGTATYEQYF. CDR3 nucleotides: TGTGCCAGCAGTTATACCGGGACAGCGACCTACGAGCAGTACTTC.

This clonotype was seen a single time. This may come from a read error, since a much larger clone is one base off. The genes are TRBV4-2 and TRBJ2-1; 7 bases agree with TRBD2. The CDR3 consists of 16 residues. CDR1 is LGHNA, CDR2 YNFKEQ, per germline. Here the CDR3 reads CASSQVGGSSYSEQFF. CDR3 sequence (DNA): TGTGCCAGCAGCCAAGTCGGGGGGAGCTCCTACAGTGAGCAGTTCTTC.

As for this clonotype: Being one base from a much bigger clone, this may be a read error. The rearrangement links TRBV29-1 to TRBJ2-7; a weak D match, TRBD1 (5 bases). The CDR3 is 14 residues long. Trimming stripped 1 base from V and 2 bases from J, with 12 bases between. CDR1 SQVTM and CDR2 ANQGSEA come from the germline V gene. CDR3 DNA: TGCAGCGTTGAAGCCGCGACAGACCCCTACGAGCAGTACTTC. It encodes CSVEAATDPYEQYF.

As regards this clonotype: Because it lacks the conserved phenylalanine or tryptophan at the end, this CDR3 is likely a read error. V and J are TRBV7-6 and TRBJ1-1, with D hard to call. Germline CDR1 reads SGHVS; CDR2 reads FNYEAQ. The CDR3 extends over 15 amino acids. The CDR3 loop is CASSIASGSRTEAFL. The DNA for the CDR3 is TGCGCCAGCAGCATAGCTTCGGGGTCCCGCACTGAAGCTTTCCTT.

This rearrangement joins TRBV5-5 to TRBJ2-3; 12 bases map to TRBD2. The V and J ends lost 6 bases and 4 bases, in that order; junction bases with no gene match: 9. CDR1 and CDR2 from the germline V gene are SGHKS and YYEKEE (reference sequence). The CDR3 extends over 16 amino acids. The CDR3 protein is CASTRTSGDTSDTQYF. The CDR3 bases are TGTGCCAGCACGAGGACTAGCGGGGACACTTCAGATACGCAGTATTTT.

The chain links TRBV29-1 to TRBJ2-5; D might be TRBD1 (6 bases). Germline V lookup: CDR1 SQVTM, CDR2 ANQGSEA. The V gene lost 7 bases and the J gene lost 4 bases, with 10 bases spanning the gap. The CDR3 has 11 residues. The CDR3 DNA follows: TGCAGCGGGGGGCCGATAGAGACCCAGTACTTC. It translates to CSGGPIETQYF. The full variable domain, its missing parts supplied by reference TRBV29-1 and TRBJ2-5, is SAVISQKPSRDICQRGTSLTIQCQVDSQVTMMFWYRQQPGQSLTLIATANQGSEATYESGFVIDKFPISRPNLTFSTLTVSNMSPEDSSIYLCSGGPIETQYFGPGTRLLVL.

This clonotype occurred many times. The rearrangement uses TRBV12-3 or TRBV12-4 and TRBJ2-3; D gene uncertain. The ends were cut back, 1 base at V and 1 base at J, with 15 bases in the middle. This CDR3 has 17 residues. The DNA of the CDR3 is TGTGCCAGCAGTTTAGGACTCGACCTCGGTGGCACAGATACGCAGTATTTT. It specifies CASSLGLDLGGTDTQYF.

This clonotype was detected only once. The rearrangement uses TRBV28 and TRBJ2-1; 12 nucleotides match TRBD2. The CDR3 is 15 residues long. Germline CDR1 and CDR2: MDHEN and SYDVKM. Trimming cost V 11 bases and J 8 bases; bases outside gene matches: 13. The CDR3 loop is CAALQRLAGAYEQFF. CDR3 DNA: TGTGCCGCCCTACAAAGACTAGCGGGAGCCTATGAGCAGTTCTTC. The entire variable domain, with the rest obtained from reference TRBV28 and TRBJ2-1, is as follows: DVKVTQSSRYLVKRTGEKVFLECVQDMDHENMFWYRQDPGLGLRLIYFSYDVKMKEKGDIPEGYSVSREKKERFSLILESASTNQTSMYLCAALQRLAGAYEQFFGPGTRLTVL.

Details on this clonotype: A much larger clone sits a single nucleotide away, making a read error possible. CDR3 in DNA: TGTGCCAGCAACTTCTTGCTAGCGCCCCAAGAGACCCAGTACTTC. Encoded protein: CASNFLLAPQETQYF. The rearrangement links TRBV5-6 to TRBJ2-5; tentatively, D is TRBD2 (6 bases). This CDR3 has 15 residues. Trimming shortened V by 6 bases and J by 1 base, and 16 bases separated the two germline ends. CDR1 and CDR2 (germline): SGHDT, YYEEEE.

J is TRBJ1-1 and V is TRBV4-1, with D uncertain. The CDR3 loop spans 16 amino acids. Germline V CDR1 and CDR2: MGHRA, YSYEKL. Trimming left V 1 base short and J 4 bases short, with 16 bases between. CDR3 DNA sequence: TGCGCCAGCAGCCAAGCGTCGTCAGCTTCCGGCACTGAAGCTTTCTTT. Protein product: CASSQASSASGTEAFF.

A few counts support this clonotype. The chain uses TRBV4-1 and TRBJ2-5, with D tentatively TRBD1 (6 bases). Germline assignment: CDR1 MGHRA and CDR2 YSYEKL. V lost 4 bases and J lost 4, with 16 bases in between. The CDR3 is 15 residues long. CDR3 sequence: CASSRGLGALETQYF. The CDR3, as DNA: TGCGCCAGCAGCCGCGGACTGGGGGCTTTAGAGACCCAGTACTTC.

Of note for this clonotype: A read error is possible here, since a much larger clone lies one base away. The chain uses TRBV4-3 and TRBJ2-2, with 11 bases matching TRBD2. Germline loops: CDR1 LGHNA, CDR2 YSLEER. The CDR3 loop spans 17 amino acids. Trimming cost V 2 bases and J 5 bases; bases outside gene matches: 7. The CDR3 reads CASSQKSSGRATGELFF. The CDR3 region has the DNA TGCGCCAGCAGCCAAAAAAGTAGCGGGAGGGCAACCGGGGAGCTGTTTTTT.